This T cell receptor beta chain stems from a study of blood T cell repertoires in COVID-19. Study-wide context: Material from acute and convalescent COVID-19 was sourced from the United States, Italy and Spain. PBMCs, B-cell-depleted T cells, or T cells were the source of the cDNA or gDNA that made up the material.

The sample holds many counts of this clone. The ends lost 3 bases at V and 7 bases at J; junction bases unmatched: 7. The CDR3 extends over 14 amino acids. Germline V gene data show CDR1 as LGHDT and CDR2 as YNNKEL (reference sequence). As originally analysed: Nucleated cell counts were estimated from reference gene primer amplification. Profiling relied on immunoSEQ multiplex PCR, and the TCRdb table lists in-frame clones only, not all of them. That table is the source of V, J and clone size, and D and trimming were worked out from the DNA. The data contain about 57,000 clones, about 81% of them singletons.

The origin of this receptor is a woman aged 55 to 70 with acute or convalescent COVID-19. This rearrangement joins TRBV3-1 (or the pseudogene TRBV3-2) to TRBJ2-3; 7 nucleotides line up with TRBD1. The sample comprised peripheral blood. The CDR3 DNA is TGTGCCAGCAGCCAGGGACAGAAGGTATATACGCAGTATTTT. It is translated as CASSQGQKVYTQYF.